This T cell receptor beta chain comes out of a study of T-cell reconstitution after alpha-beta-depleted transplantation in children. The study, taken as a whole, reports: Day-60 TCRbeta diversity that was high in some patients was derived from surviving recipient T cells and thymic progenitors.

The germline V gene encodes CDR1 SNHLY and CDR2 FYNNEI. The CDR3 loop spans 14 amino acids. Losses at the gene ends were 5 bases for V and 5 bases for J; bases not matched to a gene: 4. This sample's TCRbeta library carried unique molecular identifier barcodes. TCRdb recomputed calls from the PCR reads with MiXCR, one row per CDR3 protein. The repertoire holds over 200,000 distinct CDR3 sequences, with approximately 11% as singletons. This clonotype was counted ten times or more. Its specificity is not known. The sequence was obtained from a child under two years old with acute myeloid leukemia, due to receive a stem cell transplant. V usage is TRBV2 and J usage is TRBJ2-2; 8 bases agree with TRBD1. This sample comprised PBMCs, obtained before TCRalphabeta/CD19-depleted stem cell transplant. CDR3 region: CASSRTGWTGELFF. The CDR3 DNA reads TGTGCCAGCAGTCGGACAGGGTGGACCGGGGAGCTGTTTTTT. The variable domain in full, completed from reference TRBV2 and TRBJ2-2, reads EPEVTQTPSHQVTQMGQEVILRCVPISNHLYFYWYRQILGQKVEFLVSFYNNEISEKSEIFDDQFSVERPDGSNFTLKIRSTKLEDSAMYFCASSRTGWTGELFFGEGSRLTVL.